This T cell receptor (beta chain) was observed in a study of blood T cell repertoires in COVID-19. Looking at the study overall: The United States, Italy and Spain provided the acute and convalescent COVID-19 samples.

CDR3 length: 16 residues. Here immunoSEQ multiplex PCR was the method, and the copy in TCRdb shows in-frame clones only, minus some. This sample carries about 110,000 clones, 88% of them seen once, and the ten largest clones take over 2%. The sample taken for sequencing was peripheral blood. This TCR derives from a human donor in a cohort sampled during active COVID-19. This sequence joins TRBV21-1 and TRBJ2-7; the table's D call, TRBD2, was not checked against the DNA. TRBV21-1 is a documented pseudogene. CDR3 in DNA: TGTGCCAGCAGCAAGCCTAGCGGGGGGCCAGCCTACGAGCAGTACTTC. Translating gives CASSKPSGGPAYEQYF.